Following are 20 T cell receptor beta chains from one sample sequenced in a study of response to subunit inactivated influenza vaccine. Using its own MiXCR run on the RT-PCR reads, TCRdb lists one record per CDR3 protein. The table has roughly 650,000 distinct CDR3 sequences, approximately 15% seen once; the top ten hold 9.5% to 13%. The material sequenced was PBMCs from blood, taken roughly 12 days after vaccination. The receptors shown here come from a man over 45 who received an inactivated influenza vaccine.

In this sample, this clonotype turned up a few times. The chain combines TRBV6-5 with TRBJ2-4; weak D call: TRBD2 (6 bases). The CDR3 has 15 amino acids. Per the germline V gene, CDR1 is MNHEY and CDR2 is SVGAGI. The V end was cut by 2 bases, the J end by 8 bases, with 16 bases between. The CDR3 is CASSYPLGGEDIQYF. The CDR3, as DNA: TGTGCCAGCAGTTACCCCCTGGGGGGAGAAGACATTCAGTACTTC.

The table lists this clonotype with a few counts. The V call is TRBV5-6, the J call TRBJ1-1; D uncertain. Germline V gene sequence: CDR1 SGHDT, CDR2 YYEEEE. V was cut by 0 bases and J by 1 base, with 10 bases left in between. The CDR3 extends over 15 amino acids. The CDR3 loop is CASSLDQYPNTEAFF. The CDR3 nucleotides are TGTGCCAGCAGCTTGGATCAGTACCCGAACACTGAAGCTTTCTTT.

Written as DNA, the CDR3 is TGTGCCAGCAGCCCGCGCCATGGTTGGAGGACGGTAGTAGGCAATGAGCAGTTCTTC. It codes for CASSPRHGWRTVVGNEQFF. V gene TRBV11-2 combines with J gene TRBJ2-1; D is possibly TRBD2 (5 bases). The germline CDR1 and CDR2 sequences are SGHAT and FQNNGV. Trimming shortened V by 5 bases and J by 6 bases, and 29 bases separated the two germline ends. The CDR3 contains 19 residues.

This rearrangement joins TRBV7-2 to TRBJ2-2; 8 nucleotides line up with TRBD2. Germline values: CDR1 SGHTA, CDR2 FQGNSA. With V trimmed by 0 bases and J by 6 bases, 3 bases remained unmatched. The CDR3 loop spans 15 amino acids. CDR3 in amino acids: CASSLAFGGAGELFF. The CDR3 nucleotides are TGTGCCAGCAGCTTAGCATTCGGGGGGGCCGGGGAGCTGTTTTTT.

The chain couples TRBV2 to TRBJ2-1; D perhaps matches TRBD2 (6 bases). The CDR3 runs to 14 residues. Germline-derived CDR1 and CDR2 are SNHLY and FYNNEI. Trimming stripped 9 bases from V and 0 bases from J, with 12 bases between. This chain's CDR3 is CASHRGSSYNEQFF. The CDR3 DNA follows: TGTGCCAGTCACCGGGGGAGCTCCTACAATGAGCAGTTCTTC.

This clonotype was counted a few times. The V call is TRBV5-5, the J call TRBJ2-3, with TRBD2 matching over 14 bases. The CDR3 spans 17 residues. After removal of 4 bases from V and 6 bases from J, the junction contained 10 bases not matched to a gene. The germline V gene has CDR1 SGHKS and CDR2 YYEKEE (reference sequence). CDR3 residues: CASSPPTSGRARDTQYF. The CDR3 DNA is TGTGCCAGCAGCCCGCCGACTAGCGGGAGGGCGAGGGATACGCAGTATTTT.

This clonotype turned up a few times. V usage is TRBV9 and J usage is TRBJ2-5; tentatively, D is TRBD1 (6 bases). V was cut by 0 bases and J by 5 bases, with 14 bases left in between. CDR3 size: 15 residues. Germline V gene sequence: CDR1 SGDLS, CDR2 YYNGEE. The CDR3 region is CASSVGTGLYETQYF. The DNA of the CDR3 is TGTGCCAGCAGCGTAGGCACAGGGCTCTACGAGACCCAGTACTTC.

The CDR3 DNA reads as TGTGCCTGGAGTGTCGGACAGGGGGATACGCAGTATTTT. It yields the protein CAWSVGQGDTQYF. V is TRBV30 and J is TRBJ2-3; TRBD1 matches 9 bases. V lost 0 bases, J lost 6 bases, and 1 base stayed unmatched. The CDR3 length is 13 residues. The germline gives CDR1 GTSNPN, CDR2 SVGIG (reference sequence).

This clonotype came up a few times. The V gene is TRBV12-3 or TRBV12-4, the J gene TRBJ2-2, with D possibly matching TRBD2 (5 bases). CDR3 length: 15 amino acids. V dropped 3 bases and J dropped 0 bases, with 8 bases sitting between them. The CDR3 coding sequence is TGTGCCAGCAGTTTCTCTAGCCCGAACACCGGGGAGCTGTTTTTT. Translation gives CASSFSSPNTGELFF.

In this sample, this clonotype turned up a few times. This chain links TRBV10-3 with TRBJ2-5; TRBD1 matches 10 bases. CDR3 length: 14 residues. Germline V CDR1 and CDR2: ENHRY, SYGVKD. The V gene end was trimmed by 6 bases and the J gene end by 7 bases; junction bases not matched to a gene: 8. Written as DNA, the CDR3 is TGTGCCATCAGAGGACAGGGGGACAGTCGGACCCAGTACTTC. This gives the protein CAIRGQGDSRTQYF.

About this clonotype: The conserved final phenylalanine or tryptophan is absent from the CDR3, which likely points to a read error. Because the CDR3's place on the DNA is in doubt, the DNA is left out and the CDR3 is given as listed by TCRdb. V usage is TRBV12-3 or TRBV12-4 and J usage is TRBJ2-5; TRBD1 was called by the table and not checked on the DNA. The CDR3 is 12 residues long, counting both termini. The CDR3 region is CASSLEGRQLWL.

This clonotype was counted many times. The genes are TRBV5-1 and TRBJ2-5, with 10 bases identical to TRBD2. The CDR3 is 15 amino acids. Germline CDR1 and CDR2: SGHRS and YFSETQ. Trimming took 0 bases from V and 4 from J; bases not matched to a gene: 3. The CDR3 spells CASSLAGTSAETQYF. In DNA form, the CDR3 reads TGCGCCAGCAGCTTGGCCGGGACTAGCGCAGAGACCCAGTACTTC.

This chain uses TRBV7-2 with TRBJ2-3; perhaps TRBD2 as D (6 bases). This CDR3 is built from 15 residues. V gave up 2 bases and J gave up 1 base, with 10 bases separating them. The germline V gene encodes CDR1 SGHTA and CDR2 FQGNSA. Written as DNA, the CDR3 is TGTGCCAGCAGCTTAAAGGCGGGGCGCACAGATACGCAGTATTTT. Protein: CASSLKAGRTDTQYF. Based on the CDR3 plus reference TRBV7-2 and TRBJ2-3, the full variable domain is GAGVSQSPSNKVTEKGKDVELRCDPISGHTALYWYRQSLGQGLEFLIYFQGNSAPDKSGLPSDRFSAERTGGSVSTLTIQRTQQEDSAVYLCASSLKAGRTDTQYFGPGTRLTVL.

This clonotype was seen ten or more times. A read error may account for a junction end that differs from germline. V and J are TRBV5-1 and TRBJ2-7; D ambiguous. CDR3 length equals 13 residues. CDR1 is SGHRS, CDR2 YFSETQ, per germline. DNA for the CDR3: TGTGCCAGCAGCTTAGAATCGAGCTACGAGCAGTACTTC. Protein: CASSLESSYEQYF.

This chain uses TRBV4-3 with TRBJ2-3; 7 nucleotides line up with TRBD2. Germline V gene lookup returns CDR1 LGHNA and CDR2 YSLEER. The CDR3 loop spans 16 amino acids. The V and J ends lost 1 base and 2 bases, in that order; junction bases with no gene match: 6. The CDR3 sequence: CASSQGDAGDTDTQYF. CDR3 in DNA: TGCGCCAGCAGCCAAGGAGATGCGGGAGACACAGATACGCAGTATTTT.

The gene calls are TRBV4-2 and TRBJ2-7, with D possibly called TRBD1 or TRBD2 (5 bases each). The CDR3 is made up of 17 amino acids. V shed 1 base and J shed 3 bases, with 19 bases lying between them. In germline, CDR1 is LGHNA, CDR2 YNFKEQ. This chain's CDR3 is CASSQGLGGRDDYEQYF. The CDR3 bases are TGTGCCAGCAGCCAAGGTCTTGGGGGACGAGATGACTACGAGCAGTACTTC.

V and J are TRBV27 and TRBJ2-3, with TRBD2 as a possible D gene (5 bases). The CDR3 sequence is 12 residues long. Trimming removed 6 bases at V and 7 bases at J, with 11 bases between. The germline CDR1 and CDR2 sequences are MNHEY and SMNVEV (reference sequence). The CDR3 here is CASSRVANTQYF. The CDR3, as DNA: TGTGCCAGCAGCCGAGTAGCGAATACGCAGTATTTT.

This chain joins TRBV20-1 and TRBJ2-5, with 10 bases identical to TRBD2. The CDR3 covers 17 residues. Germline values: CDR1 DFQATT, CDR2 SNEGSKA (reference sequence). V was pared by 3 bases and J by 4 bases, with 14 bases of the junction left unmatched. The CDR3 protein is CSASAISGGAQGETQYF. Written as DNA, the CDR3 is TGCAGTGCTAGTGCGATAAGCGGGGGGGCCCAGGGAGAGACCCAGTACTTC.

This rearrangement joins TRBV7-2 to TRBJ2-1; TRBD2 is a possible D gene (6 bases). CDR1 and CDR2 from the germline V gene are SGHTA and FQGNSA. Between the trimmed V and J ends, which lost 1 base and 0 bases, there was a span of 10 bases. CDR3 length: 16 amino acids. In DNA, the CDR3 is TGTGCCAGCAGCTTAGTCCCGGACTACTCCTACAATGAGCAGTTCTTC. Translation gives CASSLVPDYSYNEQFF.

The chain links TRBV9 to TRBJ1-1; a weak D match, TRBD1 (5 bases). Germline assignment: CDR1 SGDLS and CDR2 YYNGEE. Trimming took 0 bases from V and 5 from J, leaving 11 bases between them. This CDR3 is 14 amino acids long. In DNA form, the CDR3 reads TGTGCCAGCAGCGTAGGCACAGGCGATACTGAAGCTTTCTTT. Encoded protein: CASSVGTGDTEAFF.